The T cell receptor beta chain described here comes from a study of blood T cell repertoires in COVID-19. Clones were sequenced by immunoSEQ multiplex PCR, and TCRdb holds only the in-frame ones, with some missing. The sample lists around 330,000 clones; 85% were seen once. Germline CDR1 MDHEN, CDR2 SYDVKM. V lost 5 bases to trimming and J lost 4 bases, with 6 bases between them. The CDR3 is 12 residues long. Those designated as exposed participants met a COVID-19 case within 2 weeks before study entry. This receptor was identified in a woman in her twenties or thirties who had been exposed to COVID-19. The sample taken for sequencing was PBMCs or T cells enriched from blood (not recorded which). This sequence joins TRBV28 and TRBJ1-5; D gene ambiguous. This CDR3 is CASSPGNQPQHF. The CDR3 coding sequence is TGTGCCAGCAGTCCGGGGAATCAGCCCCAGCATTTT.